This TCR beta chain was obtained from a study of regulatory T cells in long-lasting Graves disease. Library construction for TCR beta used iRepertoire HTBI primers and Arm-PCR of CDR3 regions. In TCRdb, the multiplex PCR reads were re-called with MiXCR into one record per CDR3 protein. The sample carries 650,000 to 850,000 distinct CDR3 sequences, approximately 29% recorded once. Germline V CDR1 and CDR2: LNHNV, YYDKDF (reference sequence). The CDR3 loop spans 15 amino acids. Trimming took 0 bases from V and 9 from J, leaving 15 bases between them. This clonotype turned up a few times. Time point here: persistent/refractory GD, antithyroid drugs over 5 years with positive TRAb. With RNA extracted from PBMCs as input, the TCR library was made.

The sequence came from a female donor with Graves disease. The chain carries TRBV15 and TRBJ1-5; D remains unclear. The sample in question was peripheral blood mononuclear cells (PBMCs), obtained when the disease was refractory, from a patient treated with antithyroid drugs. The CDR3 is CATSRDRDFSRPQHF. As DNA, the CDR3 is TGTGCCACCAGCAGAGATCGAGATTTCTCGCGGCCCCAGCATTTT. Full variable domain (missing parts from reference TRBV15 and TRBJ1-5): DAMVIQNPRYQVTQFGKPVTLSCSQTLNHNVMYWYQQKSSQAPKLLFHYYDKDFNNEADTPDNFQSRRPNTSFCFLDIRSPGLGDTAMYLCATSRDRDFSRPQHFGDGTRLSIL.